Listed here are 13 T cell receptor beta chains from one sample, sequenced in a study of shared T cell receptors in the human thymus. The table came from immunoSEQ multiplex PCR; TCRdb's copy has only in-frame clones and leaves some out. The sample has roughly 550,000 clones, about 80% seen once; the top ten hold 0.013%. Separately, the same data were catalogued under a study of human thymus T cells.

Sequenced material: thymocytes. All receptors come from a boy in the first two years of life with a congenital heart defect.

This clone was counted between two and nine times. Other DNA sequences in this specimen translate into the identical CDR3. This sequence joins TRBV9 and TRBJ2-5; the match to TRBD2 covers 9 bases. V was pared by 4 bases and J by 0 bases, with 4 bases of the junction left unmatched. This CDR3 is built from 15 residues. In germline, CDR1 is SGDLS, CDR2 YYNGEE. In DNA, the CDR3 is TGTGCCAGCAGCCTCAGACTAGCGGACCAAGAGACCCAGTACTTC. This sequence encodes CASSLRLADQETQYF.

This clone appeared once. The chain carries TRBV5-6 and TRBJ1-2; 7 bases line up with TRBD1. This CDR3 is 18 amino acids long. Losses at the gene ends were 1 base for V and 4 bases for J; bases not matched to a gene: 16. Germline V gene lookup returns CDR1 SGHDT and CDR2 YYEEEE. CDR3 sequence (DNA): TGTGCCAGCAGCTTGACCCCCCGGGGAAGGGGGCGTTCCTATGGCTACACCTTC. Protein: CASSLTPRGRGRSYGYTF.

This clone was seen a single time. The rearrangement links TRBV4-1 to TRBJ1-1; TRBD1 is a possible D gene (6 bases). V was pared by 0 bases and J by 0 bases, with 14 bases between. The CDR3 covers 17 residues. Germline CDR1 and CDR2: MGHRA and YSYEKL. CDR3: CASSQDPTGPMNTEAFF. The CDR3 nucleotides read TGCGCCAGCAGCCAAGATCCGACAGGCCCGATGAACACTGAAGCTTTCTTT.

This clone came up a few times. The CDR3 is CASSRRTGNTNEKLFF. In DNA form, the CDR3 reads TGCGCCAGCAGCCGCAGAACAGGGAACACTAATGAAAAACTGTTTTTT. The chain uses TRBV4-1 and TRBJ1-4; D might be TRBD1 (6 bases). V lost 4 bases to trimming and J lost 2 bases, with 14 bases between them. Germline CDR1 MGHRA, CDR2 YSYEKL. The CDR3 covers 16 residues.

The chain uses TRBV14 and TRBJ2-7; 10 nucleotides align to TRBD2. This CDR3 comprises 14 residues. From germline, CDR1 is SGHDN and CDR2 FVKESK. V was pared by 1 base and J by 8 bases, with 5 bases of the junction left unmatched. The CDR3 loop is CASSQGPSGSKQYF. For the CDR3, the DNA is TGTGCCAGCAGCCAAGGCCCTAGCGGGAGTAAGCAGTACTTC. Complete variable domain (other parts from reference TRBV14 and TRBJ2-7): EAGVTQFPSHSVIEKGQTVTLRCDPISGHDNLYWYRRVMGKEIKFLLHFVKESKQDESGMPNNRFLAERTGGTYSTLKVQPAELEDSGVYFCASSQGPSGSKQYFGPGTRLTVT.

This clone has more than one count but fewer than ten. This chain joins TRBV2 and TRBJ1-2; 8 nucleotides line up with TRBD1. V shed 6 bases, J shed 8 bases, and the junction held 5 bases outside the gene matches. Per the germline V gene, CDR1 is SNHLY and CDR2 is FYNNEI. There are 12 residues in the CDR3. The DNA for the CDR3 is TGTGCCAGCAGGATACAGGGGGAGGGCTACACCTTC. Translating it yields CASRIQGEGYTF.

The V call is TRBV15, the J call TRBJ2-3, with D maybe TRBD2 (6 bases). The V gene's germline CDR1 is LNHNV and CDR2 YYDKDF (reference sequence). The CDR3 contains 17 residues. Deletions cut 0 bases from V and 0 bases from J, with 13 bases between. The CDR3 here is CATSRDTASESTDTQYF. In DNA form, the CDR3 reads TGTGCCACCAGCAGAGATACGGCTAGCGAAAGCACAGATACGCAGTATTTT.

The J gene is TRBJ2-7, the V gene TRBV19, with 10 bases lining up with TRBD2. The germline gives CDR1 LNHDA, CDR2 SQIVND (reference sequence). V was clipped by 3 bases and J by 4 bases; unmatched bases: 6. This CDR3 region has 15 residues. DNA of the CDR3: TGTGCCAGTAGTATGGTCCCTAGCGGGAGTTACGAGCAGTACTTC. Protein product: CASSMVPSGSYEQYF.

The chain is built from TRBV10-3 and TRBJ2-1; D might be TRBD2 (6 bases). V was shortened by 7 bases and J by 0 bases, with 13 bases between the two germline ends. The germline gives CDR1 ENHRY, CDR2 SYGVKD. The length of the CDR3 is 15 residues. CDR3 nucleotides: TGTGCCATCACTCCTAGCGCCCCCTCCTACAATGAGCAGTTCTTC. This encodes CAITPSAPSYNEQFF.

The CDR3 region has the DNA TGCGCCAGCGCAGGGGCTGGAGAGACCCAGTACTTC. Protein: CASAGAGETQYF. The chain carries TRBV4-1 and TRBJ2-5; possible D gene TRBD1, 6 bases. Germline lookup yields CDR1 MGHRA and CDR2 YSYEKL. The CDR3 sequence is 12 residues long. V dropped 8 bases and J dropped 4 bases, with 11 bases sitting between them.

The rearrangement uses TRBV5-1 and TRBJ2-2, with TRBD1 as a possible D gene (5 bases). CDR1 and CDR2 from the germline V gene are SGHRS and YFSETQ. V lost 2 bases, J lost 7 bases, and 15 bases lay in between. The CDR3 extends over 15 amino acids. The CDR3 nucleotides read TGCGCCAGCAGCTTCGAAAGGGGCGCGATCGGGGAGCTGTTTTTT. This gives the protein CASSFERGAIGELFF.

The J gene is TRBJ1-2, the V gene TRBV28; 7 bases line up with TRBD1. The CDR3 contains 14 residues. Per germline, CDR1 MDHEN and CDR2 SYDVKM. V shed 6 bases and J 5 bases; nucleotides not matched to a gene: 9. This CDR3 reads CASSGGQLNYGYTF. CDR3 nucleotides: TGTGCCAGCAGCGGGGGACAGTTGAATTATGGCTACACCTTC.

The sample holds a few counts of this clone. The rearrangement links TRBV27 to TRBJ2-1; D perhaps matches TRBD2 (6 bases). This CDR3 is 16 amino acids long. Trimming pared 6 bases from V and 4 bases from J, leaving 19 bases between. In germline, CDR1 is MNHEY, CDR2 SMNVEV (reference sequence). The DNA for the CDR3 is TGTGCCAGCAGCCCCAAAGCGGGTCTTGCTTACAATGAGCAGTTCTTC. Translated: CASSPKAGLAYNEQFF.